This passage covers 29 T cell receptor beta chains from one sample sequenced in a study of identical twins. TCRdb itself ran the 5' RACE reads through MiXCR, one entry per CDR3 protein. This sample has 500,000 to 650,000 distinct CDR3 sequences; around 7.5% occur once, and the top ten carry 1.6%. The data also belong to a second study, concerning yellow fever vaccine responses in identical twins.

The material sequenced was PBMCs. The receptors shown here come from a woman aged 18-29 years in good health.

The chain employs TRBV9 and TRBJ2-7, with 10 bases lining up with TRBD2. CDR3 size: 18 residues. The V segment lost 0 bases and the J segment 5 bases; nucleotides outside the gene matches: 14. Germline CDR1 SGDLS, CDR2 YYNGEE. The CDR3 region is CASSVEPQVAGGVNEQYF. The CDR3 region has the DNA TGTGCCAGCAGCGTAGAGCCCCAAGTAGCGGGAGGAGTAAACGAGCAGTACTTC. Drawing the rest from reference TRBV9 and TRBJ2-7, the complete variable domain is DSGVTQTPKHLITATGQRVTLRCSPRSGDLSVYWYQQSLDQGLQFLIQYYNGEERAKGNILERFSAQQFPDLHSELNLSSLELGDSALYFCASSVEPQVAGGVNEQYFGPGTRLTVT.

This clonotype was picked up many times. The V gene is TRBV5-1, the J gene TRBJ2-7, with D perhaps TRBD2 (5 bases). Germline assignment: CDR1 SGHRS and CDR2 YFSETQ. There are 13 residues in the CDR3. With 4 bases removed from V and 4 bases from J, the gap between germline ends came to 12 bases. The CDR3 reads CASSEPPGYEQYF. The CDR3 nucleotides read TGCGCCAGCAGCGAGCCCCCGGGGTACGAGCAGTACTTC.

The rearrangement links TRBV12-3 or TRBV12-4 to TRBJ2-5; 9 bases map to TRBD2. The CDR3 runs to 17 residues. The CDR3 region has the DNA TGTACCTTCAGTTTTGGCCGACTTAGCGGGGGTGGTGAGACCCAGTACTTC. It codes for CTFSFGRLSGGGETQYF.

In its sample, this clonotype was seen a few times. The rearrangement joins TRBV3-1 to TRBJ2-1, with 7 bases identical to TRBD2. The germline gives CDR1 LGHDT, CDR2 YNNKEL (reference sequence). This CDR3 is built from 15 residues. J gave up 5 bases and V 7 bases, and 11 bases lay outside the gene matches. CDR3 coding DNA: TGTGCCAGCACCCGGGTAGGCGGGAGAGACAATGAGCAGTTCTTC. This encodes CASTRVGGRDNEQFF.

This clonotype was observed once. V usage is TRBV3-1 and J usage is TRBJ2-7; TRBD2 might be the D (5 bases). This CDR3 region has 15 residues. Between the trimmed V and J ends, which lost 1 base and 2 bases, there was a span of 12 bases. Germline V CDR1 and CDR2: LGHDT, YNNKEL (reference sequence). CDR3 loop: CASSQGPQRTYEQYV. The CDR3 nucleotides read TGTGCCAGCAGCCAAGGCCCCCAGCGGACCTACGAGCAGTACGTC.

This clonotype has a count of ten or more. J is TRBJ1-4 and V is TRBV24-1, with D tentatively TRBD1 (5 bases). With 4 bases removed from V and 5 bases from J, the gap between germline ends came to 16 bases. The CDR3 spans 16 residues. Germline V gene sequence: CDR1 KGHDR, CDR2 SFDVKD. CDR3 in amino acids: CATSEGGAKKNEKLFF. In DNA, the CDR3 is TGTGCCACCAGTGAGGGAGGGGCGAAGAAAAATGAAAAACTGTTTTTT.

The chain combines TRBV9 with TRBJ2-1, with 7 bases identical to TRBD2. The CDR3 sequence is 17 residues long. J lost 10 bases, V lost 4 bases, and 20 bases had no gene match. Germline loops: CDR1 SGDLS, CDR2 YYNGEE. The CDR3, as DNA: TGTGCCAGCAGCCCGGCCTCCAGAGGCGGGAGTATGGGGGAGCAGTTCTTC. As protein: CASSPASRGGSMGEQFF. Based on the CDR3 plus reference TRBV9 and TRBJ2-1, the full variable domain is DSGVTQTPKHLITATGQRVTLRCSPRSGDLSVYWYQQSLDQGLQFLIQYYNGEERAKGNILERFSAQQFPDLHSELNLSSLELGDSALYFCASSPASRGGSMGEQFFGPGTRLTVL.

J is TRBJ2-2 and V is TRBV29-1; D is possibly TRBD2 (6 bases). CDR1 and CDR2 (germline): SQVTM, ANQGSEA. V was shortened by 3 bases and J by 4 bases, with 18 bases between the two germline ends. The CDR3 spans 16 residues. CDR3 sequence reads: CSVESPEGRATGELFF. The CDR3 region has the DNA TGCAGCGTTGAGAGCCCGGAGGGCAGAGCCACCGGGGAGCTGTTTTTT.

This clonotype has more than one count but fewer than ten. The J gene is TRBJ2-3, the V gene TRBV11-2, with 11 bases aligning to TRBD2. Per the germline V gene, CDR1 is SGHAT and CDR2 is FQNNGV. The CDR3 spans 17 residues. V shed 5 bases, J shed 5 bases, and the junction held 12 bases outside the gene matches. This CDR3 is CASSKHSGRAIGDTQYF. The CDR3 region has the DNA TGTGCCAGCAGCAAACATAGCGGGAGGGCCATTGGAGATACGCAGTATTTT.

The CDR3 DNA reads as TGCAGCGTTGCTTTAGCGAGGAACACCGGGGAGCTGTTTTTT. It specifies CSVALARNTGELFF. V gene TRBV29-1 combines with J gene TRBJ2-2, with D possibly TRBD2 on 5 matching bases. Deletions cut 4 bases from V and 1 base from J, with 10 bases between. The germline CDR1 and CDR2 sequences are SQVTM and ANQGSEA. The CDR3 has 14 amino acids.

The chain links TRBV24-1 to TRBJ2-5, with 7 positions matching TRBD1. Looked up from germline, CDR1 is KGHDR and CDR2 is SFDVKD. The V and J ends lost 1 base and 3 bases, in that order; junction bases with no gene match: 4. The CDR3 sequence is 15 residues long. CDR3 residues: CATSDFRDSKETQYF. The CDR3 region has the DNA TGTGCCACCAGTGATTTCCGGGACAGCAAAGAGACCCAGTACTTC.

J is TRBJ1-1 and V is TRBV28, with 9 positions matching TRBD1. V was clipped by 0 bases and J by 4 bases; unmatched bases: 0. Germline values: CDR1 MDHEN, CDR2 SYDVKM. The CDR3 sequence is 14 residues long. The CDR3 DNA is TGTGCCAGCAGTTTATGGGACAGGGGCACTGAAGCTTTCTTT. It codes for CASSLWDRGTEAFF.

There are many counts of this clonotype. J is TRBJ2-1 and V is TRBV12-3 or TRBV12-4; TRBD2 aligns across 14 bases. Trimming removed 8 bases from V and 0 bases from J; junction bases left unmatched: 3. This CDR3 comprises 16 residues. CDR3 DNA: TGTGCCAGCGGCGGGACTAGCGGGAGCTCCTACAATGAGCAGTTCTTC. Amino acid sequence: CASGGTSGSSYNEQFF.

CDR3 in amino acids: CASSQGTGRVAGELFF. In nucleotides, the CDR3 is TGTGCCAGCAGCCAAGGGACAGGGAGAGTCGCCGGGGAGCTGTTTTTT. The rearrangement joins TRBV14 to TRBJ2-2, with 8 bases aligning to TRBD1. The CDR3 spans 16 residues. V shed 1 base, J shed 6 bases, and the junction held 7 bases outside the gene matches. The germline CDR1 and CDR2 sequences are SGHDN and FVKESK.

The V call is TRBV12-3 or TRBV12-4, the J call TRBJ2-5; 7 bases are shared with TRBD2. The ends lost 5 bases at V and 5 bases at J; junction bases unmatched: 11. The CDR3 extends over 15 amino acids. CDR3 DNA sequence: TGTGCCAGCAGTCCCCGACTTGCGGGAGACGAGACCCAGTACTTC. Protein: CASSPRLAGDETQYF.

This clonotype has ten or more counts. The chain couples TRBV27 to TRBJ2-2; 15 bases align to TRBD2. Looked up from germline, CDR1 is MNHEY and CDR2 is SMNVEV (reference sequence). Trimming removed 5 bases from V and 5 bases from J; junction bases left unmatched: 12. CDR3 length equals 19 residues. CDR3 DNA sequence: TGTGCCAGCAGTCCAAGTGGACTAGCGGGAGGGCTTAAGACCGGGGAGCTGTTTTTT. This translates into CASSPSGLAGGLKTGELFF.

This clonotype was seen only a few times. This chain links TRBV20-1 with TRBJ1-1, with TRBD1 identical over 7 bases. Germline trimming cut 5 bases from V and 1 base from J; bases unmatched to any gene: 13. The germline CDR1 and CDR2 sequences are DFQATT and SNEGSKA (reference sequence). CDR3 length equals 16 residues. CDR3 sequence reads: CSAQGEVGGRNTEAFF. The CDR3 coding sequence is TGCAGTGCTCAAGGGGAGGTAGGGGGCAGGAACACTGAAGCTTTCTTT.

The chain recombines TRBV7-9 with TRBJ2-3, with D perhaps TRBD2 (6 bases). Deletions cut 8 bases from V and 0 bases from J, with 18 bases between. This CDR3 spans 16 amino acids. Germline lookup yields CDR1 SEHNR and CDR2 FQNEAQ (reference sequence). The CDR3 reads CASHPLGGTSTDTQYF. Here the CDR3 DNA reads TGTGCCAGCCACCCCTTGGGGGGTACTAGCACAGATACGCAGTATTTT.

The rearrangement links TRBV12-3 or TRBV12-4 to TRBJ2-7; TRBD1 aligns across 8 bases. This CDR3 comprises 12 residues. Trimming cost V 5 bases and J 9 bases; bases outside gene matches: 6. The CDR3 protein is CASSKDRGRQYF. In DNA, the CDR3 is TGTGCCAGCAGTAAAGACAGGGGACGGCAGTACTTC.

There are a few counts of this clonotype. The chain couples TRBV7-2 to TRBJ2-5; D is uncertain. Germline V CDR1 and CDR2: SGHTA, FQGNSA. CDR3 length: 16 amino acids. V was shortened by 5 bases and J by 5 bases, with 21 bases between the two germline ends. CDR3 amino acids: CASSLSAWTLVETQYF. CDR3 nucleotide sequence: TGTGCCAGCAGCCTCTCCGCGTGGACCCTGGTGGAGACCCAGTACTTC.

In this sample, this clonotype turned up a few times. V usage is TRBV7-8 and J usage is TRBJ2-2; 9 bases are shared with TRBD2. Germline CDR1 reads SGHVS; CDR2 reads FQNEAQ. This CDR3 contains 16 residues. J gave up 4 bases and V 5 bases, and 8 bases lay outside the gene matches. CDR3 bases: TGTGCCAGCAGCACCCCCGGGACTAGCCTCACCGGGGAGCTGTTTTTT. Translated: CASSTPGTSLTGELFF. Full variable domain (remainder filled in from reference TRBV7-8 and TRBJ2-2): GAGVSQSPRYKVAKRGQDVALRCDPISGHVSLFWYQQALGQGPEFLTYFQNEAQLDKSGLPSDRFFAERPEGSVSTLKIQRTQQEDSAVYLCASSTPGTSLTGELFFGEGSRLTVL.

The table lists this clonotype with many counts. The chain couples TRBV12-3 or TRBV12-4 to TRBJ1-3; D uncertain. The CDR3 has 15 amino acids. Deletions cut 4 bases from V and 0 bases from J, with 10 bases between. This chain's CDR3 is CASSWWGRSGNTIYF. DNA for the CDR3: TGTGCCAGCAGTTGGTGGGGTCGCTCTGGAAACACCATATATTTT.

This clonotype came up a few times. V gene TRBV28 combines with J gene TRBJ2-7; 7 bases agree with TRBD2. This CDR3 spans 14 amino acids. From germline, CDR1 is MDHEN and CDR2 SYDVKM. The V segment lost 6 bases and the J segment 3 bases; nucleotides outside the gene matches: 8. CDR3 loop: CASSPGGTIYEQYV. The CDR3 DNA is TGTGCCAGCAGCCCCGGGGGGACGATCTACGAGCAGTACGTC.

The rearrangement uses TRBV28 and TRBJ2-7; TRBD1 matches at 8 bases. The CDR3 is 14 amino acids. Germline CDR1 is MDHEN and CDR2 is SYDVKM. J gave up 1 base and V 6 bases, and 5 bases lay outside the gene matches. CDR3 nucleotide sequence: TGTGCCAGCAGGGTGACAGGGGCATCCTACGAGCAGTACTTC. Residues: CASRVTGASYEQYF.

This clonotype occurred a few times. The chain combines TRBV20-1 with TRBJ2-1; tentative D call: TRBD1 (6 bases). Germline V lookup: CDR1 DFQATT, CDR2 SNEGSKA (reference sequence). This CDR3 has 13 residues. V shed 4 bases and J shed 8 bases, with 15 bases lying between them. This CDR3 reads CSATQGLFDEQFF. The DNA of the CDR3 is TGCAGTGCTACACAGGGTTTGTTCGATGAGCAGTTCTTC.

The gene calls are TRBV28 and TRBJ1-2, with 8 bases lining up with TRBD1. The CDR3 totals 15 residues. Unmatched junction bases numbered 8, after V lost 6 bases and J lost 2 bases. Germline assignment: CDR1 MDHEN and CDR2 SYDVKM. CDR3 sequence (DNA): TGTGCCAGCAGGGGAGGGACAGGCATGAACTATGGCTACACCTTC. It is translated as CASRGGTGMNYGYTF.

This chain links TRBV5-1 with TRBJ2-7; possibly TRBD1 for D (6 bases). Trimming stripped 3 bases from V and 4 bases from J, with 11 bases between. Germline CDR1 reads SGHRS; CDR2 reads YFSETQ. This CDR3 is built from 13 residues. The CDR3 DNA reads as TGCGCCAGCAGCTCCGAAACAGGGTACGAGCAGTACTTC. Protein product: CASSSETGYEQYF.

This sequence joins TRBV5-1 and TRBJ2-5; D remains unclear. V gave up 4 bases and J gave up 2 bases, with 18 bases separating them. There are 16 residues in the CDR3. Germline V CDR1 and CDR2: SGHRS, YFSETQ. The CDR3 loop reads CASSESLQAGQETQYF. The CDR3 DNA reads TGCGCCAGCAGCGAGAGCCTTCAGGCCGGACAAGAGACCCAGTACTTC.

This clonotype was seen more than once but under ten times. The chain couples TRBV28 to TRBJ2-2; D is possibly TRBD1 (6 bases). The germline V gene has CDR1 MDHEN and CDR2 SYDVKM. V lost 4 bases and J lost 4, with 16 bases in between. The CDR3 totals 16 residues. CDR3 coding DNA: TGTGCCAGCAGTTCCCCCTCCAGGGGATCCACCGGGGAGCTGTTTTTT. It specifies CASSSPSRGSTGELFF.